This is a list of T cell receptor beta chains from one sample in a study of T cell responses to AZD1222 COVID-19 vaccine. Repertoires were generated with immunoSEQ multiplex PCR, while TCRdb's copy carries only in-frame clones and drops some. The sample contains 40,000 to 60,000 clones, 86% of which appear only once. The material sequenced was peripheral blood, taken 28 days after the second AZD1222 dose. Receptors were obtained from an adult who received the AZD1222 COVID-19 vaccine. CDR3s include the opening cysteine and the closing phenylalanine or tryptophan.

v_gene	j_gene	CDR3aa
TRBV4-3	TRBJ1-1	CASSQERGNWNTEAFF
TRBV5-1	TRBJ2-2	CASSLETSGRVGELFF
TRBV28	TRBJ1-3	CASSTRHLSGNTIYF
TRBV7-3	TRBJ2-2	CASSPTLTSAGELFF
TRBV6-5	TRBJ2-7	CASSYSYPGSYEQYF
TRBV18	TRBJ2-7	CASSLPGRAYEQYF
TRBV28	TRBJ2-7	CASSLEAGGGYEQYF
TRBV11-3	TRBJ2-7	CASSLVPYAGVLPYFYEQYF
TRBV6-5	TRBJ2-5	CASSYGTSQETQYF
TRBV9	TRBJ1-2	CASSPRGGVDVNYGYTF
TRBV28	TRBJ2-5	CAGSSGAQETQYF
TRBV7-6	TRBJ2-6	CASSLGGTGANVLTF